Listed below are T cell receptor beta chains from one sample, sequenced in a study of T-cell reconstitution after alpha-beta-depleted transplantation in children. TCRdb itself ran the PCR reads through MiXCR, one entry per CDR3 protein. Among 190,000 or so distinct CDR3 sequences listed, roughly 6.3% were seen once. The sequenced sample was PBMCs, obtained before TCRalphabeta/CD19-depleted stem cell transplant. The receptors were gathered from a girl under three years old with combined immunodeficiency, due to receive a stem cell transplant. CDR3s include the opening cysteine and the closing phenylalanine or tryptophan. Fields, in order: clone size, V gene, CDR3 length, D gene, J gene, CDR3 DNA, CDR3 protein. A D gene is named only where the DNA matches it firmly. Size tells how often a clone was seen (once, few, many) or the class of an expanded clone, and some rows leave it out.

clone_size: NA; v_call: TRBV11-3; cdr3_length: 15; d_call: NA; j_call: TRBJ2-7; cdr3_nt: TGTGCCAGCAGCTTGGGTCAGTATCCTCGCTACGAGCAGTACTTC; cdr3_aa: CASSLGQYPRYEQYF
clone_size: many; v_call: TRBV11-2; cdr3_length: 14; d_call: TRBD1; j_call: TRBJ2-2; cdr3_nt: TGTGCCAGCAGCTCACAGGGGGCGCACGGGGAGCTGTTTTTT; cdr3_aa: CASSSQGAHGELFF
clone_size: NA; v_call: TRBV12-3/TRBV12-4; cdr3_length: 12; d_call: NA; j_call: TRBJ2-5; cdr3_nt: TGTGCCAGCAGCCCCAGCCCGGAGACCCAGTACTTC; cdr3_aa: CASSPSPETQYF
clone_size: NA; v_call: TRBV7-2; cdr3_length: 13; d_call: NA; j_call: TRBJ1-2; cdr3_nt: TGTGCCAGCAGCTCTTGGGGGCGTTTGGGCTACACCTTC; cdr3_aa: CASSSWGRLGYTF
clone_size: NA; v_call: TRBV7-9; cdr3_length: 14; d_call: TRBD1; j_call: TRBJ1-2; cdr3_nt: TGTGCCAGCAGCTTAGGGGACAGTCACTATGGCTACACCTTC; cdr3_aa: CASSLGDSHYGYTF
clone_size: NA; v_call: TRBV1; cdr3_length: 12; d_call: NA; j_call: TRBJ2-3; cdr3_nt: TGCACCAGCAACGGGGTCACAGATACGCAGTATTTT; cdr3_aa: CTSNGVTDTQYF
clone_size: few; v_call: TRBV5-1; cdr3_length: 16; d_call: NA; j_call: TRBJ1-6; cdr3_nt: TGCGCCAGCAGCCCCCGGAGGGCCTCCTATAATTCACCCCTCCACTTT; cdr3_aa: CASSPRRASYNSPLHF
clone_size: many; v_call: TRBV7-6; cdr3_length: 16; d_call: NA; j_call: TRBJ1-3; cdr3_nt: TGTGCCAGCAGCTTAGCGACCAGGGCGCCTGGAAACACCATATATTTT; cdr3_aa: CASSLATRAPGNTIYF
clone_size: many; v_call: TRBV3-1; cdr3_length: 15; d_call: NA; j_call: TRBJ2-7; cdr3_nt: TGTGCCAGCAGCCAAGCCTGGAACCCCTACTACGAGCAGTACTTC; cdr3_aa: CASSQAWNPYYEQYF
clone_size: many; v_call: TRBV7-2; cdr3_length: 14; d_call: NA; j_call: TRBJ2-3; cdr3_nt: TGTGCCAGCAGCTTAGGTGCGGGATGGAATACGCAGTATTTT; cdr3_aa: CASSLGAGWNTQYF
clone_size: NA; v_call: TRBV5-8; cdr3_length: 15; d_call: NA; j_call: TRBJ1-5; cdr3_nt: TGTGCCAGCAGCTACGTCCGGGACAATAATCAGCCCCAGCATTTT; cdr3_aa: CASSYVRDNNQPQHF
clone_size: many; v_call: TRBV11-2; cdr3_length: 14; d_call: NA; j_call: TRBJ2-7; cdr3_nt: TGTGCCAGCAGCTTAGAACGGTGGTCCTACGAGCAGTACTTC; cdr3_aa: CASSLERWSYEQYF
clone_size: few; v_call: TRBV15; cdr3_length: 12; d_call: NA; j_call: TRBJ1-5; cdr3_nt: TGTGCCACCGGGCCCTTGAATCAGCCCCAGCATTTT; cdr3_aa: CATGPLNQPQHF
clone_size: NA; v_call: TRBV6-2/TRBV6-3; cdr3_length: 13; d_call: TRBD2; j_call: TRBJ2-7; cdr3_nt: TGTGCCAGCTGGGAGGGCCTCTCCTACGAGCAGTACTTC; cdr3_aa: CASWEGLSYEQYF
clone_size: many; v_call: TRBV12-3/TRBV12-4; cdr3_length: 12; d_call: NA; j_call: TRBJ2-1; cdr3_nt: TGTGCCAGCAGTTCCCCTTACAATGAGCAGTTCTTC; cdr3_aa: CASSSPYNEQFF
clone_size: few; v_call: TRBV7-2; cdr3_length: 15; d_call: TRBD2; j_call: TRBJ2-3; cdr3_nt: TGTGCCAGCAGCTTAGAGGGCGGGGGGTTCGATACGCAGTATTTT; cdr3_aa: CASSLEGGGFDTQYF
clone_size: many; v_call: TRBV29-1; cdr3_length: 13; d_call: NA; j_call: TRBJ2-7; cdr3_nt: TGCAGCGTGTACCTGGACGGCTCCTACGAGCAGTACTTC; cdr3_aa: CSVYLDGSYEQYF
clone_size: many; v_call: TRBV4-3; cdr3_length: 18; d_call: NA; j_call: TRBJ1-1; cdr3_nt: TGCGCCAGCAGCCAAGACCAACAGGTAGAACTGATGAACACTGAAGCTTTCTTT; cdr3_aa: CASSQDQQVELMNTEAFF
clone_size: many; v_call: TRBV7-2; cdr3_length: 15; d_call: TRBD1; j_call: TRBJ2-7; cdr3_nt: TGTGCCAGCAGCCCGTTTAATGGACAGGGCTACGAGCAGTACTTC; cdr3_aa: CASSPFNGQGYEQYF
clone_size: many; v_call: TRBV5-1; cdr3_length: 15; d_call: NA; j_call: TRBJ2-5; cdr3_nt: TGCGCCAGCAGCTTAGTAAGCGGACACCAAGAGACCCAGTACTTC; cdr3_aa: CASSLVSGHQETQYF
clone_size: many; v_call: TRBV28; cdr3_length: 11; d_call: NA; j_call: TRBJ2-1; cdr3_nt: TGTGCCAGCAGATTATACAATGAGCAGTTCTTC; cdr3_aa: CASRLYNEQFF
clone_size: many; v_call: TRBV1; cdr3_length: 15; d_call: NA; j_call: TRBJ1-5; cdr3_nt: TGCACCAGCCGAATCAAGACAGGAAGCAATCAGCCCCAGCATTTT; cdr3_aa: CTSRIKTGSNQPQHF
clone_size: NA; v_call: TRBV20-1; cdr3_length: 20; d_call: TRBD2; j_call: TRBJ2-3; cdr3_nt: TGCAGTGCTAGAGCCTTTTCGGCTGGGACTAGCGGGGACCCCACAGATACGCAGTATTTT; cdr3_aa: CSARAFSAGTSGDPTDTQYF
clone_size: many; v_call: TRBV6-2/TRBV6-3; cdr3_length: 13; d_call: NA; j_call: TRBJ2-7; cdr3_nt: TGTGCCAGCAGTTACGGACAAAACTACGAGCAGTACTTC; cdr3_aa: CASSYGQNYEQYF
clone_size: many; v_call: TRBV12-3/TRBV12-4; cdr3_length: 13; d_call: NA; j_call: TRBJ2-5; cdr3_nt: TGTGCCAGCAGTATACTACTCCAAGAGACCCAGTACTTC; cdr3_aa: CASSILLQETQYF
clone_size: many; v_call: TRBV29-1; cdr3_length: 14; d_call: TRBD1; j_call: TRBJ2-3; cdr3_nt: TGCAGCGTCGCCGGGACAGGGGGCACAGATACGCAGTATTTT; cdr3_aa: CSVAGTGGTDTQYF
clone_size: NA; v_call: TRBV12-3/TRBV12-4; cdr3_length: 15; d_call: TRBD1; j_call: TRBJ2-1; cdr3_nt: TGTGCCAGCACCCCAACCGGGACAGCGGACAATGAGCAGTTCTTC; cdr3_aa: CASTPTGTADNEQFF
clone_size: NA; v_call: TRBV29-1; cdr3_length: 14; d_call: NA; j_call: TRBJ2-7; cdr3_nt: TGCAGCGTCCAGCCGGTGGGAGCTAGCTACGAGCAGTACTTC; cdr3_aa: CSVQPVGASYEQYF
clone_size: many; v_call: TRBV7-6; cdr3_length: 11; d_call: NA; j_call: TRBJ2-5; cdr3_nt: TGTGCCAGCAGCTCCCAAGAGACCCAGTACTTC; cdr3_aa: CASSSQETQYF
clone_size: many; v_call: TRBV7-2; cdr3_length: 13; d_call: NA; j_call: TRBJ2-2; cdr3_nt: TGTGCCAGCAGCTTAATGAACGCCGGGGAGCTGTTTTTT; cdr3_aa: CASSLMNAGELFF
clone_size: few; v_call: TRBV5-1; cdr3_length: 14; d_call: TRBD1; j_call: TRBJ2-7; cdr3_nt: TGCGCCAGCAGCTTGCACGGACAGGGCTACGAGCAGTACTTC; cdr3_aa: CASSLHGQGYEQYF
clone_size: NA; v_call: TRBV3-1; cdr3_length: 15; d_call: NA; j_call: TRBJ2-1; cdr3_nt: TGTACCTTCAGCTCCTCTCCCTTCTCCTACAATGAGCAGTTCTTC; cdr3_aa: CTFSSSPFSYNEQFF
clone_size: many; v_call: TRBV4-1; cdr3_length: 14; d_call: TRBD1; j_call: TRBJ1-5; cdr3_nt: TGCGCCAGCAGCCAAGTACAGGGGACCCAGCCCCAGCATTTT; cdr3_aa: CASSQVQGTQPQHF
clone_size: many; v_call: TRBV15; cdr3_length: 14; d_call: TRBD1; j_call: TRBJ1-1; cdr3_nt: TGTGCCACCAGCGAGGGACAGGGGGTGGCTGAAGCTTTCTTT; cdr3_aa: CATSEGQGVAEAFF
clone_size: many; v_call: TRBV20-1; cdr3_length: 16; d_call: TRBD2; j_call: TRBJ2-1; cdr3_nt: TGCAGTGCTATTTCACCGGGACTAGCTGGTTTCAATGAGCAGTTCTTC; cdr3_aa: CSAISPGLAGFNEQFF
clone_size: many; v_call: TRBV6-5; cdr3_length: 16; d_call: TRBD1; j_call: TRBJ2-1; cdr3_nt: TGTGCCAGCAGTTACGTACAGGGGCTCTCCTACAATGAGCAGTTCTTC; cdr3_aa: CASSYVQGLSYNEQFF
clone_size: many; v_call: TRBV25-1; cdr3_length: 13; d_call: NA; j_call: TRBJ2-5; cdr3_nt: TGTGCCAGCAGTGAACACCTCCGGGAGACCCAGTACTTC; cdr3_aa: CASSEHLRETQYF
clone_size: many; v_call: TRBV6-1; cdr3_length: 14; d_call: NA; j_call: TRBJ1-1; cdr3_nt: TGTGCCAGCAGCGAGTGGGATGGCGACACTGAAGCTTTCTTT; cdr3_aa: CASSEWDGDTEAFF
clone_size: many; v_call: TRBV24-1; cdr3_length: 13; d_call: NA; j_call: TRBJ2-4; cdr3_nt: TGTGCCACCAGTGATTCGACAGCAAACATTCAGTACTTC; cdr3_aa: CATSDSTANIQYF
clone_size: NA; v_call: TRBV14; cdr3_length: 15; d_call: TRBD2; j_call: TRBJ2-1; cdr3_nt: TGTGCCAGCAGCCTTCAACGGACTAGAAACAATGAGCAGTTCTTC; cdr3_aa: CASSLQRTRNNEQFF
clone_size: many; v_call: TRBV20-1; cdr3_length: 14; d_call: NA; j_call: TRBJ2-6; cdr3_nt: TGCAGTGCTAGCGGAGGTTCTGGGGCCAACGTCCTGACTTTC; cdr3_aa: CSASGGSGANVLTF
clone_size: many; v_call: TRBV12-3/TRBV12-4; cdr3_length: 15; d_call: TRBD2; j_call: TRBJ2-5; cdr3_nt: TGTGCCAGCAGCACCCCGGGGGGGCAAGAAGAGACCCAGTACTTC; cdr3_aa: CASSTPGGQEETQYF
clone_size: NA; v_call: TRBV29-1; cdr3_length: 13; d_call: TRBD2; j_call: TRBJ2-7; cdr3_nt: TGCAGCGTCGCGACTAGCGGGAGATACGAGCAGTACTTC; cdr3_aa: CSVATSGRYEQYF
clone_size: many; v_call: TRBV20-1; cdr3_length: 13; d_call: NA; j_call: TRBJ1-1; cdr3_nt: TGCAGTGCTAGTGTACAGGGGAACACTGAAGCTTTCTTT; cdr3_aa: CSASVQGNTEAFF
clone_size: many; v_call: TRBV27; cdr3_length: 16; d_call: TRBD2; j_call: TRBJ2-1; cdr3_nt: TGTGCCAGCAGTTCAGGACTAGCGGGAGTATACAATGAGCAGTTCTTC; cdr3_aa: CASSSGLAGVYNEQFF
clone_size: many; v_call: TRBV15; cdr3_length: 15; d_call: NA; j_call: TRBJ1-4; cdr3_nt: TGTGCCACCAGCAGAGATCGAGGGGTAGAGGAAAAACTGTTTTTT; cdr3_aa: CATSRDRGVEEKLFF
clone_size: many; v_call: TRBV5-1; cdr3_length: 14; d_call: NA; j_call: TRBJ1-1; cdr3_nt: TGCGCCAGCAGCTTGGGGGCACTGAACACTGAAGCTTTCTTT; cdr3_aa: CASSLGALNTEAFF
clone_size: many; v_call: TRBV29-1; cdr3_length: 12; d_call: NA; j_call: TRBJ2-5; cdr3_nt: TGCAGCGTTTCACAGGGCGAGGAGACCCAGTACTTC; cdr3_aa: CSVSQGEETQYF
clone_size: many; v_call: TRBV28; cdr3_length: 18; d_call: NA; j_call: TRBJ1-5; cdr3_nt: TGTGCCAGCAGTGGCACAAGGGTGTCTTCCCGAAGCAATCAGCCCCAGCATTTT; cdr3_aa: CASSGTRVSSRSNQPQHF
clone_size: few; v_call: TRBV6-1; cdr3_length: 13; d_call: TRBD2; j_call: TRBJ2-5; cdr3_nt: TGTGCCAGCGGGTTATCTAGCGGGAGGACCCAGTACTTC; cdr3_aa: CASGLSSGRTQYF
clone_size: many; v_call: TRBV20-1; cdr3_length: 12; d_call: TRBD1; j_call: TRBJ1-2; cdr3_nt: TGCAGTGCTCCCCCAGGGGGCTATGGCTACACCTTC; cdr3_aa: CSAPPGGYGYTF
clone_size: many; v_call: TRBV29-1; cdr3_length: 14; d_call: NA; j_call: TRBJ2-7; cdr3_nt: TGCAGCGTAGTAAAGACAGGGACTATCTACGAGCAGTACTTC; cdr3_aa: CSVVKTGTIYEQYF
clone_size: many; v_call: TRBV29-1; cdr3_length: 16; d_call: NA; j_call: TRBJ2-1; cdr3_nt: TGCAGCGTTGATAACCCCGCGTCAGGGTCCTACAATGAGCAGTTCTTC; cdr3_aa: CSVDNPASGSYNEQFF